This T cell receptor beta chain originates from a study of T cell clonotyping in hematopoietic cell transplantation. Study conclusions and caveats: Cells were unsorted, so CD4 and CD8 contributions were not separated. Higher Inverse Simpson Index values in graft donor and pretransplant recipient predicted broader posttransplant TCR diversity. At the given depth, recipient repertoires were over 95% de novo clonotypes. Pathologically expanded recipient clonotypes increased progressively from day 30 to day 180 as diversity fell.

The assay was immunoSEQ multiplex PCR, and TCRdb's table has in-frame clones only and misses some. The table has about 36,000 clones, approximately 88% seen once; the top ten hold around 1.8%. CDR3 size: 16 residues. Trimming left V 4 bases short and J 5 bases short, with 21 bases between. Looked up from germline, CDR1 is MDHEN and CDR2 is SYDVKM. On this clone: Its target is not known.

Input material: peripheral blood mononuclear cells. V gene TRBV28 combines with J gene TRBJ2-7; D is possibly TRBD2 (6 bases). This clonotype was sampled from a woman aged 40 to 50 in good health. Some clones in this sample may be carry-over from other donors' samples. CDR3 sequence: CASSSQRAGMGDEQYF. Written as DNA, the CDR3 is TGTGCCAGCAGTTCCCAGAGGGCGGGAATGGGGGACGAGCAGTACTTC.